The source of this TCR beta chain is a study of blood T cell repertoires in COVID-19. Study in general: COVID-19 samples from acute and convalescent phases originated in the United States, Italy and Spain.

Per the germline V gene, CDR1 is KGHSH and CDR2 is LQKENI. J gave up 5 bases and V 3 bases, and 6 bases lay outside the gene matches. CDR3 length: 15 residues. Measured with immunoSEQ multiplex PCR; TCRdb has only the in-frame clones, and not every one. There are around 130,000 clones in the sample; approximately 83% occur only once, and around 16% lies in the top ten. This receptor was identified in a woman aged 50 to 60 who had recovered from COVID-19. Sequenced input: peripheral blood. This chain uses TRBV18 with TRBJ1-2; 10 nucleotides align to TRBD1. CDR3 residues: CASSPPGQGNYGYTF. The CDR3 nucleotides are TGTGCCAGCTCACCGCCGGGACAGGGGAATTATGGCTACACCTTC.